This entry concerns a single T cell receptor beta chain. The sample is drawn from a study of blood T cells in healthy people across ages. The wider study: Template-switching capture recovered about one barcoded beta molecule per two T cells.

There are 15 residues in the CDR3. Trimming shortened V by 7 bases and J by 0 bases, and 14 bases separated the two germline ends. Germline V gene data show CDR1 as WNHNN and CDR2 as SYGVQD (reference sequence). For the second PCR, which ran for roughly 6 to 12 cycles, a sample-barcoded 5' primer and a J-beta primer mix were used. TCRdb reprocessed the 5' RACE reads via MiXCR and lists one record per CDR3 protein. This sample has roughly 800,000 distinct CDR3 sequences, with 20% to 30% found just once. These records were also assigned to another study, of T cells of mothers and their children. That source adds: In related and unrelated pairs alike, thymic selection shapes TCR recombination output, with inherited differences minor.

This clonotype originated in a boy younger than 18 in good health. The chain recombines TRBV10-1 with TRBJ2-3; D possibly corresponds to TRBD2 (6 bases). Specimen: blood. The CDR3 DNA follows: TGCGCCAGCAAGGAGGGGAAGTCGAGCACAGATACGCAGTATTTT. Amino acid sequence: CASKEGKSSTDTQYF.